This is a list of T cell receptor beta chains from one sample in a study of Graves' ophthalmopathy and Graves' hyperthyroidism. TCRdb reanalysed the multiplex PCR reads using MiXCR and keeps one entry per CDR3 protein. The table shows around 1,200,000 distinct CDR3 sequences, with about 35% occurring only once. Sequenced: peripheral blood or thyroid tissue (not recorded which). The origin of the receptors is an adult man with Graves' hyperthyroidism. Both conserved end residues are trimmed from each CDR3.

v_gene: TRBV30; CDR3aa: AGGTGYSNQPQH
v_gene: TRBV20-1; CDR3aa: SANSTGENTGELF
v_gene: TRBV20-1; CDR3aa: SALQQINYGYT
v_gene: TRBV10-3; CDR3aa: AISVGDGSQETQY
v_gene: TRBV2; CDR3aa: ASRAGQSYGYT
v_gene: TRBV30; CDR3aa: AWRGIDSSIEQY
v_gene: TRBV10-3; CDR3aa: ASMAPRDTQETQY
v_gene: TRBV6-6; CDR3aa: ASRRADRGLGTEAF
v_gene: TRBV2; CDR3aa: ASSEEVGNQPQH
v_gene: TRBV9; CDR3aa: ASSSGLAGNTGELF
v_gene: TRBV7-6; CDR3aa: ASSRSVGEGGPQHYEQY
v_gene: TRBV6-6; CDR3aa: ASSYGVESSYEQY
v_gene: TRBV19; CDR3aa: ASSIWDRSPGELF
v_gene: TRBV6-5; CDR3aa: ASSETGGAGGYT
v_gene: TRBV7-2; CDR3aa: ASSSSKGAGRANVLT
v_gene: TRBV29-1; CDR3aa: SAVDIGRESETQY
v_gene: TRBV10-3; CDR3aa: ASSDVDRGQLF
v_gene: TRBV15; CDR3aa: AVRDRGFNTEAF
v_gene: TRBV7-3; CDR3aa: ASSSLAGNEQY
v_gene: TRBV10-2; CDR3aa: ASRGARGTQETQY
v_gene: TRBV10-3; CDR3aa: ASSKPGTLYPGELF
v_gene: TRBV7-2; CDR3aa: ASSPWEGGQPQH